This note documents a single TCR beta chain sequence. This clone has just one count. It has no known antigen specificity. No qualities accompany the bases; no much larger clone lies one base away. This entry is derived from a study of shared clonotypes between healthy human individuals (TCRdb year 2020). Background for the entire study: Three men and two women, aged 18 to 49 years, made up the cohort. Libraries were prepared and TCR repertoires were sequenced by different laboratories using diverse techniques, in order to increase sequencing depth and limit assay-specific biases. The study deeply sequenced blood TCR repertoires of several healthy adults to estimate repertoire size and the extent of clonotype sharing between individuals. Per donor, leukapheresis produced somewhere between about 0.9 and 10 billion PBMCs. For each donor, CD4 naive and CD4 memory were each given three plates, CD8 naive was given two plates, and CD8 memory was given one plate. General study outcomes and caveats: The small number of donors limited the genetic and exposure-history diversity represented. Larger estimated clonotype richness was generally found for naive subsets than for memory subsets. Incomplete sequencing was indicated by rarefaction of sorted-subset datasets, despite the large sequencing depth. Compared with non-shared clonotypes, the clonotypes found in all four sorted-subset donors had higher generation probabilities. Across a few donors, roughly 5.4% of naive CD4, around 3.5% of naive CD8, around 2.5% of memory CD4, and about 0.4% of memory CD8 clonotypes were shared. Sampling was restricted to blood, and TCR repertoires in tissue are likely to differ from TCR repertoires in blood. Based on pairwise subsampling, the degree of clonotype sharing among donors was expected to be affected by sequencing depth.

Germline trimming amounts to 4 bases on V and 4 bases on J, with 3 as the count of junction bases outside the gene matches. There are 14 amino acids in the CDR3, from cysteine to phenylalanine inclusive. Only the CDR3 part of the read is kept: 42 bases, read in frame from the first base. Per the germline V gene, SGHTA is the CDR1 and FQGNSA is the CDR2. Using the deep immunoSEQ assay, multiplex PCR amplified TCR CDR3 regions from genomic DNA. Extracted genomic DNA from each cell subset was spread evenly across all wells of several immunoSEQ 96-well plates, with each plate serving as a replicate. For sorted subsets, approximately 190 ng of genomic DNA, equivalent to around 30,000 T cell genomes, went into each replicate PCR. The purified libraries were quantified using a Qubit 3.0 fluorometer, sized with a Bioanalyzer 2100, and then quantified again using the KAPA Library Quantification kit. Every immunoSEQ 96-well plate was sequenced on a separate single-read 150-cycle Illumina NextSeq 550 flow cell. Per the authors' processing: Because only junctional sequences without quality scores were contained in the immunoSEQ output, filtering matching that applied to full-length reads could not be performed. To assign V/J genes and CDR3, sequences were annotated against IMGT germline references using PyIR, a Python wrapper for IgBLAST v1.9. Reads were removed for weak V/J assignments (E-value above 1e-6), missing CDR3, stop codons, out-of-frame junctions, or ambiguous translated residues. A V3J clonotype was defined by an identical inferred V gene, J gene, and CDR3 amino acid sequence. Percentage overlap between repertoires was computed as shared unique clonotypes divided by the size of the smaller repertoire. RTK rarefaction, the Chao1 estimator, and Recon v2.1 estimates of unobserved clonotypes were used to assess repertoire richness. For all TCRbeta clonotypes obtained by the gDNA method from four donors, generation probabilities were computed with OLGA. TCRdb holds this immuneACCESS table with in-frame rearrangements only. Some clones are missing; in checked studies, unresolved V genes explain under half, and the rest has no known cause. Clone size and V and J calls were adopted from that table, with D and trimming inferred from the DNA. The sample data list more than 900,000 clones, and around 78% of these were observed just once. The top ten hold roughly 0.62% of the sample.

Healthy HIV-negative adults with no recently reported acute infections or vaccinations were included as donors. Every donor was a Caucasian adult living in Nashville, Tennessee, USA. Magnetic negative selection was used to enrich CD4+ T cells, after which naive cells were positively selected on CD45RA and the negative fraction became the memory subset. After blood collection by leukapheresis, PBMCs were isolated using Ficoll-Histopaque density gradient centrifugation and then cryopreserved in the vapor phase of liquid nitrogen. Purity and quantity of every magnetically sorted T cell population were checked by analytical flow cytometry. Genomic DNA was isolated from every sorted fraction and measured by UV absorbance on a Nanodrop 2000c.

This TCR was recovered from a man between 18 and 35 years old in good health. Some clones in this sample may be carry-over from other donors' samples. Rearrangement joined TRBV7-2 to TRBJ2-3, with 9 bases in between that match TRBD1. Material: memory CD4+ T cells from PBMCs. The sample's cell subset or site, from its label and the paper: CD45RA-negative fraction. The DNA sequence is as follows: TGTGCCAGCAGCTCACAGGGGGCAGCAGATACGCAGTATTTT. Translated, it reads CASSSQGAADTQYF.